The 20 T cell receptor beta chains below were found in one sample sequenced in a study of blood T cell repertoires in COVID-19. Sequencing was performed with immunoSEQ multiplex PCR; in TCRdb, only in-frame clones are kept and a portion is missing. The sample holds about 180,000 clones; around 80% are singletons and the top ten take 6.5%. Input material: peripheral blood. These receptors came from a man aged 65 to 85 with active or convalescent COVID-19.

This clone was seen more than once but under ten times. J is TRBJ2-3 and V is TRBV7-9; D not resolved. The V and J ends lost 3 bases and 2 bases respectively, with 12 bases between them. CDR3 length: 15 residues. Germline assignment: CDR1 SEHNR and CDR2 FQNEAQ (reference sequence). In DNA form, the CDR3 reads TGTGCCAGCAGCTTCGGTCGGTACCTCACAGATACGCAGTATTTT. Its translation: CASSFGRYLTDTQYF.

This chain joins TRBV6-5 and TRBJ2-3, with D maybe TRBD1 (5 bases). Germline V gene lookup returns CDR1 MNHEY and CDR2 SVGAGI. Trimming cost V 6 bases and J 3 bases, with 13 bases left between them. The CDR3 extends over 14 amino acids. The CDR3 DNA reads as TGTGCCAGCAGCCCCAGGGTGGGGACAGATACGCAGTATTTT. Residues: CASSPRVGTDTQYF.

This clone was picked up one time. The V call is TRBV5-1, the J call TRBJ2-7; TRBD2 aligns across 9 bases. The CDR3 is 15 residues long. J was trimmed by 3 bases and V by 2 bases; bases with no gene match: 6. The germline V gene has CDR1 SGHRS and CDR2 YFSETQ. The CDR3 coding sequence is TGCGCCAGCAGCTTAGCCCCGACTAGCGGCTACGAGCAGTACTTC. Residues: CASSLAPTSGYEQYF.

V is TRBV11-2 and J is TRBJ1-1; no reliable D call. V lost 1 base and J lost 1, with 7 bases in between. The germline V gene encodes CDR1 SGHAT and CDR2 FQNNGV. The CDR3 extends over 14 amino acids. CDR3 sequence reads: CASSLVPQNTEAFF. CDR3 DNA sequence: TGTGCCAGCAGCTTAGTTCCCCAGAACACTGAAGCTTTCTTT.

The chain joins TRBV7-6 to TRBJ2-1; 9 bases agree with TRBD2. CDR1 and CDR2 (germline): SGHVS, FNYEAQ. The CDR3 length is 15 residues. V dropped 0 bases and J dropped 10; count of bases not matched to a gene: 7. The CDR3 region has the DNA TGTGCCAGCAGCTTAGCGCAAGCGGGGGGCCTCGAGCAGTTCTTC. Its protein product is CASSLAQAGGLEQFF.

This clone was found once. The chain joins TRBV5-6 to TRBJ2-7; 10 positions match TRBD1. The germline V gene has CDR1 SGHDT and CDR2 YYEEEE. The ends lost 3 bases at V and 2 bases at J; junction bases unmatched: 11. The CDR3 sequence is 17 residues long. The CDR3 region has the DNA TGTGCCAGCAGCTCCCTAAACCGGGACAGGGGCCCCTACGAGCAGTACTTC. Translated: CASSSLNRDRGPYEQYF.

In its sample, this clone was seen a few times. A junction boundary mismatches the germline segment, possibly from a read error. The genes are TRBV6-5 and TRBJ1-2; TRBD1 agrees at 7 bases. The CDR3 sequence is 15 residues long. Germline CDR1 MNHEY, CDR2 SVGAGI. CDR3 residues: CASSLSPGQTRPKDF. CDR3 in DNA: TGTGCCAGCAGCTTATCTCCGGGACAGACCCGCCCGAAGGATTTC.

The rearrangement links TRBV7-9 to TRBJ2-2, with 9 bases that match TRBD2. The CDR3 loop spans 18 amino acids. Germline lookup yields CDR1 SEHNR and CDR2 FQNEAQ (reference sequence). The V and J ends lost 6 bases and 2 bases, in that order; junction bases with no gene match: 13. DNA for the CDR3: TGTGCCAGCAGGGGACAACTGGGGCGGGAGGGCAACACCGGGGAGCTGTTTTTT. Its translation: CASRGQLGREGNTGELFF.

The chain recombines TRBV7-9 with TRBJ2-1; D might be TRBD1 (5 bases). CDR1 is SEHNR and CDR2 is FQNEAQ in the germline V gene (reference sequence). V lost 4 bases and J 5 bases, leaving 12 bases between the germline ends. The CDR3 spans 14 residues. The CDR3 DNA is TGTGCCAGCAGCTCAGACAGACGCGACAATGAGCAGTTCTTC. This sequence encodes CASSSDRRDNEQFF.

This chain uses TRBV6-5 with TRBJ1-1; maybe TRBD1 (6 bases). Germline V lookup: CDR1 MNHEY, CDR2 SVGAGI. This CDR3 contains 14 residues. The V gene lost 0 bases and the J gene lost 7 bases, with 12 bases spanning the gap. The CDR3 region is CASSYSGGQNEAFF. In DNA form, the CDR3 reads TGTGCCAGCAGTTACTCGGGTGGACAGAATGAAGCTTTCTTT.

This clone has more than one count but fewer than ten. The V and J genes are TRBV9 and TRBJ1-2; no clear D gene. The CDR3 contains 16 residues. V dropped 1 base and J dropped 3 bases, with 16 bases sitting between them. Germline V CDR1 and CDR2: SGDLS, YYNGEE. CDR3 sequence reads: CASSVNPRVGDYGYTF. For the CDR3, the DNA is TGTGCCAGCAGCGTAAACCCGAGGGTCGGGGACTATGGCTACACCTTC.

The genes are TRBV4-1 and TRBJ2-1; a possible D gene is TRBD2 (6 bases). Trimming removed 5 bases at V and 1 base at J, with 12 bases between. The CDR3 has 15 residues. In germline, CDR1 is MGHRA, CDR2 YSYEKL. The CDR3 loop is CASSKLAVSYNEQFF. The CDR3 DNA is TGCGCCAGCAGCAAACTAGCCGTTTCCTACAATGAGCAGTTCTTC.

This clone was counted at least ten times. The V call is TRBV19, the J call TRBJ1-6; D is unclear. Germline CDR1 reads LNHDA; CDR2 reads SQIVND (reference sequence). The length of the CDR3 is 16 residues. Trimming cost V 5 bases and J 8 bases, with 19 bases left between them. The CDR3 protein is CASSPPLGPWDSPLHF. As DNA, the CDR3 is TGTGCCAGTAGTCCTCCGTTGGGCCCTTGGGATTCACCCCTCCACTTT.

This clone has just a few counts. The rearrangement uses TRBV11-2 and TRBJ2-5; unclear D gene. The V end was cut by 2 bases, the J end by 5 bases, with 9 bases between. The CDR3 consists of 13 residues. Germline CDR1 and CDR2: SGHAT and FQNNGV. The CDR3 loop is CASSLSPMETQYF. CDR3 DNA: TGTGCCAGCAGCTTAAGCCCAATGGAGACCCAGTACTTC. Complete variable domain (other parts from reference TRBV11-2 and TRBJ2-5): EAGVAQSPRYKIIEKRQSVAFWCNPISGHATLYWYQQILGQGPKLLIQFQNNGVVDDSQLPKDRFSAERLKGVDSTLKIQPAKLEDSAVYLCASSLSPMETQYFGPGTRLLVL.

The chain recombines TRBV6-2 or TRBV6-3 with TRBJ2-1; maybe TRBD2 (5 bases). Per the germline V gene, CDR1 is MNHEY and CDR2 is SVGEGT. The CDR3 is 14 residues long. The ends were cut back, 2 bases at V and 5 bases at J, with 10 bases in the middle. Written as DNA, the CDR3 is TGTGCCAGCAGTTACGGAACGGGGAACAATGAGCAGTTCTTC. Translated: CASSYGTGNNEQFF.

This clone was seen a handful of times. CDR3 DNA sequence: TGCGCCAGCAATACAGGGGATGTGAGTATCGGCTACACCTTC. Translation gives CASNTGDVSIGYTF. This chain joins TRBV5-1 and TRBJ1-2; 7 bases align to TRBD1. The CDR3 is 14 residues long. Per the germline V gene, CDR1 is SGHRS and CDR2 is YFSETQ. J was trimmed by 8 bases and V by 6 bases; bases with no gene match: 13.

The V and J genes are TRBV7-3 and TRBJ2-7, with 8 bases aligning to TRBD1. The CDR3 is 13 residues long. V lost 5 bases and J lost 6; bases outside the gene matches: 6. Germline values: CDR1 SGHTA, CDR2 FQGTGA. The CDR3 loop is CASSASGGGEQYF. The CDR3 DNA reads as TGTGCCAGCAGCGCGTCAGGGGGCGGCGAGCAGTACTTC. The full variable domain, rest sourced from reference TRBV7-3 and TRBJ2-7, is GAGVSQTPSNKVTEKGKYVELRCDPISGHTALYWYRQSLGQGPEFLIYFQGTGAADDSGLPNDRFFAVRPEGSVSTLKIQRTERGDSAVYLCASSASGGGEQYFGPGTRLTVT.

V is TRBV18 and J is TRBJ1-6, with TRBD1 identical over 9 bases. The CDR3 consists of 15 residues. The trim removed 3 bases at V and 8 bases at J, leaving 5 bases unmatched. CDR1 and CDR2 from the germline V gene are KGHSH and LQKENI. Here the CDR3 reads CASSPATGGDSPLHF. CDR3 nucleotide sequence: TGTGCCAGCTCACCCGCGACAGGGGGTGATTCACCCCTCCACTTT. Variable domain in full (rest from reference TRBV18 and TRBJ1-6): NAGVMQNPRHLVRRRGQEARLRCSPMKGHSHVYWYRQLPEEGLKFMVYLQKENIIDESGMPKERFSAEFPKEGPSILRIQQVVRGDSAAYFCASSPATGGDSPLHFGNGTRLTVT.

The chain is built from TRBV10-3 and TRBJ1-1; D is undetermined. The CDR3 is 12 amino acids. Trimming took off 2 bases at V and 7 bases at J, with 8 bases between the two ends. CDR1 is ENHRY and CDR2 is SYGVKD in the germline V gene. CDR3 bases: TGTGCCATCAGTGAGGGGGAGAGTGAAGCTTTCTTT. Protein: CAISEGESEAFF.

The CDR3 DNA reads TGTGCCAGCAGGCGGGACAGTTACACAGATACGCAGTATTTT. It specifies CASRRDSYTDTQYF. The genes are TRBV7-2 and TRBJ2-3; TRBD1 might be the D (7 bases). Between the trimmed V and J ends, which lost 6 bases and 2 bases, there was a span of 12 bases. The CDR3 totals 14 residues. Germline-derived CDR1 and CDR2 are SGHTA and FQGNSA.